The sample holds many counts of the clone carrying this T cell receptor (beta chain). The sample originates from a study of early T cells in non-severe SARS-CoV-2 infection. At the level of the study: It was bulk RNA from unsorted whole blood that was sequenced, and the chains were unpaired.

This CDR3 is 15 amino acids long. Trimming removed 6 bases at V and 4 bases at J, with 21 bases between. Germline V gene data show CDR1 as DFQATT and CDR2 as SNEGSKA (reference sequence). Attachment of unique molecular identifiers to individual cDNA molecules was performed. TCRdb re-analysed the 5' RACE reads in MiXCR, keeping a single row per CDR3 protein. The table has some 60,000 distinct CDR3 sequences, more than 7.5% seen once. The rearrangement uses TRBV20-1 and TRBJ1-2; D is possibly TRBD1 (5 bases). The sample was whole blood. The clonotype comes from an adult who was a healthcare worker with PCR-confirmed SARS-CoV-2 infection or an uninfected control (not recorded which). The CDR3 is CSATPPAGSSYGYTF. The CDR3 bases are TGCAGTGCGACCCCCCCCGCAGGGTCGAGCTATGGCTACACCTTC.